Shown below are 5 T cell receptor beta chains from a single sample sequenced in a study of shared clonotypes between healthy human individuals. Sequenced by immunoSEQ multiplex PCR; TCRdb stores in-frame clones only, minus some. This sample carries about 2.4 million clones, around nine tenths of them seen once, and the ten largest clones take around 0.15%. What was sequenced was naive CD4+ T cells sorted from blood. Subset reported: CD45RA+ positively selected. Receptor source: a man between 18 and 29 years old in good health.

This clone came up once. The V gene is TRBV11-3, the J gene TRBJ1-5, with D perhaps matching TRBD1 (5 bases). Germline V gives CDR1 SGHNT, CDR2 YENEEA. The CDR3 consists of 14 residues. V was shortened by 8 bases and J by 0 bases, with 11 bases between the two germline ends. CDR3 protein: CASRGPYSNQPQHF. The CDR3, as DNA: TGTGCCAGCCGGGGACCATATAGCAATCAGCCCCAGCATTTT.

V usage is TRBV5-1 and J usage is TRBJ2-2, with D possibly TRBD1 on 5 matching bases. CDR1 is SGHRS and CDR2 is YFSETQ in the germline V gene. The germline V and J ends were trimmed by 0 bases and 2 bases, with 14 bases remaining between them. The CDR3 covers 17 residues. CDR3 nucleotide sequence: TGCGCCAGCAGCTTGGCCACGTCAGGGCGTAACACCGGGGAGCTGTTTTTT. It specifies CASSLATSGRNTGELFF. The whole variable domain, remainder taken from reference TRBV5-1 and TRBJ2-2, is KAGVTQTPRYLIKTRGQQVTLSCSPISGHRSVSWYQQTPGQGLQFLFEYFSETQRNKGNFPGRFSGRQFSNSRSEMNVSTLELGDSALYLCASSLATSGRNTGELFFGEGSRLTVL.

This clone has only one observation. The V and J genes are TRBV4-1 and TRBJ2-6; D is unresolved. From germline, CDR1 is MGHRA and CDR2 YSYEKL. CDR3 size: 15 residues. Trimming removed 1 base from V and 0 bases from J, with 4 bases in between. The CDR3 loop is CASSQVFSGANVLTF. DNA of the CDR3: TGCGCCAGCAGCCAAGTCTTCTCTGGGGCCAACGTCCTGACTTTC.

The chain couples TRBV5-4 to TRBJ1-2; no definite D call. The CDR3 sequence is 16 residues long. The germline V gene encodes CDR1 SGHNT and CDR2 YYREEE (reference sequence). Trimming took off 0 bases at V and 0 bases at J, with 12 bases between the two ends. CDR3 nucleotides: TGTGCCAGCAGCTTGGACAGCTATTCAGCTAACTATGGCTACACCTTC. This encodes CASSLDSYSANYGYTF.

In DNA, the CDR3 is TGTGCCTGGAGTTATCCCCCAGGCCCTCGCGCCTACGAGCAGTACTTC. Translation gives CAWSYPPGPRAYEQYF. The J gene is TRBJ2-7, the V gene TRBV30, with D uncertain. The V end lost 2 bases, the J end lost 2 bases, and 19 bases lay between the germline ends. CDR3 length equals 16 residues. Germline V gene data show CDR1 as GTSNPN and CDR2 as SVGIG (reference sequence).